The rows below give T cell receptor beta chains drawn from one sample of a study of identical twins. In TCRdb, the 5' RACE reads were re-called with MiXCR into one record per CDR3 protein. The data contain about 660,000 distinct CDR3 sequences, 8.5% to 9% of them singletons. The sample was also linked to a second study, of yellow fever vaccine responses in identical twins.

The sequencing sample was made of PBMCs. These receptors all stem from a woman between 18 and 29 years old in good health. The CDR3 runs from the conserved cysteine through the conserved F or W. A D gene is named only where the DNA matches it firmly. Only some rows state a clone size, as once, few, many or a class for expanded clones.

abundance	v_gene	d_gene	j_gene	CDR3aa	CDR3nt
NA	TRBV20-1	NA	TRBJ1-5	CSARTGGQPQHF	TGCAGTGCAAGGACTGGAGGTCAGCCCCAGCATTTT
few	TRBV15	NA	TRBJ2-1	CATSRTADTGKYNEQFF	TGTGCCACCAGCAGAACAGCGGACACAGGGAAGTACAATGAGCAGTTCTTC
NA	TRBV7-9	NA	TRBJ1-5	CASSSADGLLNQPQHF	TGTGCCAGCAGCTCAGCGGACGGCCTCCTCAATCAGCCCCAGCATTTT
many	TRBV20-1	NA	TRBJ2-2	CSAREYRARTGELFF	TGCAGTGCTAGAGAATACAGGGCGCGCACCGGGGAGCTGTTTTTT
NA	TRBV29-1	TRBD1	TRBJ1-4	CSVDAGTDNEKLFF	TGCAGCGTTGATGCCGGGACAGATAATGAAAAACTGTTTTTT
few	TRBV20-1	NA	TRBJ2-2	CSASVENTGELFF	TGCAGTGCTAGTGTGGAAAACACCGGGGAGCTGTTTTTT
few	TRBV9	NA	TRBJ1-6	CASSDRDPRRSPLHF	TGTGCCAGCAGCGACCGGGACCCGAGACGATCACCCCTCCACTTT
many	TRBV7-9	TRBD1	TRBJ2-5	CASSFGQGQETQYF	TGTGCCAGCAGCTTCGGACAGGGACAAGAGACCCAGTACTTC
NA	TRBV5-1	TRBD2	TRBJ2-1	CASRLAGGDEQFF	TGCGCCAGCCGATTGGCGGGAGGTGATGAGCAGTTCTTC
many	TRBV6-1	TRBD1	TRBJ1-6	CASRPPFIGGSNSPLHF	TGTGCCAGCAGGCCTCCGTTTATAGGGGGCTCTAATTCACCCCTCCACTTT
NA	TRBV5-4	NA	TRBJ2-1	CASRFNGVYNEQFF	TGTGCCAGCAGATTCAACGGGGTTTACAATGAGCAGTTCTTC
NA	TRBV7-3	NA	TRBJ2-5	CASSLAARGTQYF	TGTGCCAGCAGCTTGGCTGCTAGGGGGACCCAGTACTTC
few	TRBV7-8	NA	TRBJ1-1	CASSIGIGVPQGTEAFF	TGTGCCAGCAGCATAGGTATCGGCGTCCCGCAGGGCACTGAAGCTTTCTTT
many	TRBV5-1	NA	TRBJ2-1	CASSLQGFPYNEQFF	TGCGCCAGCAGCTTGCAGGGGTTTCCCTACAATGAGCAGTTCTTC
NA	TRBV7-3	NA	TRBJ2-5	CASSPGHLPRETQYF	TGTGCCAGCAGCCCGGGACACCTCCCTCGGGAGACCCAGTACTTC
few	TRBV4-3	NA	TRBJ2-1	CASSQERGRYNEQFF	TGCGCCAGCAGCCAAGAAAGGGGCAGATACAATGAGCAGTTCTTC
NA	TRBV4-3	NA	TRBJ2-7	CASSQDTGPYEQYF	TGCGCCAGCAGCCAAGACACAGGACCTTACGAGCAGTACTTC
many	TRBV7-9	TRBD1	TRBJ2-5	CASTTGVWETQYF	TGTGCCAGCACCACAGGGGTTTGGGAGACCCAGTACTTC
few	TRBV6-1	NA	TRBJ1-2	CASSPGDDYGYTF	TGTGCCAGCAGTCCGGGTGACGACTATGGCTACACCTTC
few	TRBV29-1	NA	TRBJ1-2	CSVESRAGYTF	TGCAGCGTTGAATCTCGAGCGGGCTACACCTTC
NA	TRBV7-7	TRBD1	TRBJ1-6	CASSLGTENSPLHF	TGTGCTAGCAGCTTGGGGACAGAGAATTCACCCCTCCACTTT
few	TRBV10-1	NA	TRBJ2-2	CASTGSQGGNTGELFF	TGCGCCAGCACCGGATCGCAGGGGGGAAACACCGGGGAGCTGTTTTTT
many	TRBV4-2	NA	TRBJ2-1	CASSQTIATISYNEQFF	TGTGCCAGCAGCCAAACCATAGCGACAATTTCCTACAATGAGCAGTTCTTC
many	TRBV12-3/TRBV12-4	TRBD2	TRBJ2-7	CASSLRSGGLAGEPSSYEQYF	TGTGCCAGCAGTTTACGGAGTGGGGGACTAGCGGGGGAACCTTCCTCCTACGAGCAGTACTTC
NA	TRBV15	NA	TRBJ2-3	CATSRELLGATDTQYF	TGTGCCACCAGCAGGGAACTCCTAGGTGCCACAGATACGCAGTATTTT
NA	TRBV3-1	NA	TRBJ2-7	CASSQRVVRAAYEQYF	TGTGCCAGCAGCCAAAGGGTGGTGAGAGCGGCCTACGAGCAGTACTTC
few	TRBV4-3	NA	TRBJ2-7	CASSQAVSYEQYF	TGCGCCAGCAGCCAAGCGGTTTCCTACGAGCAGTACTTC
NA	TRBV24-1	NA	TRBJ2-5	CATSDGPLGGQETQYF	TGTGCCACCAGTGATGGCCCTTTGGGAGGCCAAGAGACCCAGTACTTC
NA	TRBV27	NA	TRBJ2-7	CASTPSGGTVDVEQYF	TGTGCCAGCACCCCTTCGGGCGGGACAGTAGATGTCGAGCAGTACTTC
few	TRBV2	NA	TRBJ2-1	CASSEVGGSYNEQFF	TGTGCCAGCAGTGAAGTGGGGGGCTCCTACAATGAGCAGTTCTTC
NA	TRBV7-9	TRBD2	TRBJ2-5	CASSLVAGLETQYF	TGTGCCAGCAGCTTAGTAGCGGGCTTAGAGACCCAGTACTTC
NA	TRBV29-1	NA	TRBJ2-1	CSVEESYNEQFF	TGCAGCGTTGAGGAATCCTACAATGAGCAGTTCTTC
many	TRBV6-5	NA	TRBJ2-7	CASSTLGGERHF	TGTGCCAGCAGTACCTTAGGAGGCGAGCGGCACTTC
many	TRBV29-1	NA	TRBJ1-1	CSVEGEALNTEAFF	TGCAGCGTTGAGGGGGAAGCCCTGAACACTGAAGCTTTCTTT
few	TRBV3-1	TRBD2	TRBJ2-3	CASSQVAGGPSDTQYF	TGTGCCAGCAGCCAAGTAGCGGGGGGGCCCTCAGATACGCAGTATTTT
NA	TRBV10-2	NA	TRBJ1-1	CASSGGAILEAFF	TGCGCCAGCAGTGGTGGGGCAATCCTGGAAGCTTTCTTT
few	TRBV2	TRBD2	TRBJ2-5	CASSDGLAGVETQYF	TGTGCCAGCAGTGATGGACTAGCGGGAGTTGAGACCCAGTACTTC
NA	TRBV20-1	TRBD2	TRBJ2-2	CSAYSGGLTGELFF	TGCAGTGCTTATAGCGGGGGGCTAACCGGGGAGCTGTTTTTT
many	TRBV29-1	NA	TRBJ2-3	CSVGPTDTQYF	TGCAGCGTTGGCCCCACAGATACGCAGTATTTT
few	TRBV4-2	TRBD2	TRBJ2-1	CASSHGVAGGFSYNEQFF	TGTGCCAGCAGCCACGGAGTGGCGGGAGGTTTCTCCTACAATGAGCAGTTCTTC
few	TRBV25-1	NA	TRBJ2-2	CASSVSGVGGELFF	TGTGCCAGCAGTGTCTCAGGGGTGGGCGGGGAGCTGTTTTTT
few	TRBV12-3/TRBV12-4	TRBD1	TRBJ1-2	CASSSTGRQLYGYTF	TGTGCCAGCAGTTCGACAGGGCGCCAGTTGTATGGCTACACCTTC
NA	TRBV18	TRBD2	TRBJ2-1	CASSPPSGPYNEQFF	TGTGCCAGCTCACCCCCTAGCGGTCCCTACAATGAGCAGTTCTTC
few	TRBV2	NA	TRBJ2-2	CASRTVSYTGELFF	TGTGCCAGCAGGACAGTATCATACACCGGGGAGCTGTTTTTT
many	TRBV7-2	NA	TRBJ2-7	CASSGTSSYEQYF	TGTGCCAGCAGCGGGACGAGCTCCTACGAGCAGTACTTC
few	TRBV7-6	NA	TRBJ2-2	CASSFNSEANTGELFF	TGTGCCAGCAGCTTCAACTCGGAAGCCAACACCGGGGAGCTGTTTTTT
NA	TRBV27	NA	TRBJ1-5	CASSFSKGQPQHF	TGTGCCAGCAGTTTCAGTAAGGGTCAGCCCCAGCATTTT
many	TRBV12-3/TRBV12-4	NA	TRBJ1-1	CASSRGHTEAFF	TGTGCCAGCAGTCGAGGGCACACTGAAGCTTTCTTT
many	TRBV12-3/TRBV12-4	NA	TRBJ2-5	CASSLTLGETQYF	TGTGCCAGCAGTTTAACCCTGGGAGAGACCCAGTACTTC
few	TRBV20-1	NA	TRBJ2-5	CSARDHIGASETQYF	TGCAGTGCTAGAGATCATATCGGGGCGTCGGAGACCCAGTACTTC
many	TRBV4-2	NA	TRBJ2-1	CASSQGRLEQFF	TGTGCCAGCAGCCAAGGGAGACTAGAGCAGTTCTTC
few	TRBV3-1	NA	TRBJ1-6	CASSPLGVATLHF	TGTGCCAGCAGCCCGCTTGGGGTAGCGACCCTCCACTTT
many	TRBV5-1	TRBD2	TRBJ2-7	CASSLYRKKDGGRPEQYF	TGCGCCAGCAGCTTGTACAGGAAGAAGGATGGCGGGAGGCCCGAGCAGTACTTC